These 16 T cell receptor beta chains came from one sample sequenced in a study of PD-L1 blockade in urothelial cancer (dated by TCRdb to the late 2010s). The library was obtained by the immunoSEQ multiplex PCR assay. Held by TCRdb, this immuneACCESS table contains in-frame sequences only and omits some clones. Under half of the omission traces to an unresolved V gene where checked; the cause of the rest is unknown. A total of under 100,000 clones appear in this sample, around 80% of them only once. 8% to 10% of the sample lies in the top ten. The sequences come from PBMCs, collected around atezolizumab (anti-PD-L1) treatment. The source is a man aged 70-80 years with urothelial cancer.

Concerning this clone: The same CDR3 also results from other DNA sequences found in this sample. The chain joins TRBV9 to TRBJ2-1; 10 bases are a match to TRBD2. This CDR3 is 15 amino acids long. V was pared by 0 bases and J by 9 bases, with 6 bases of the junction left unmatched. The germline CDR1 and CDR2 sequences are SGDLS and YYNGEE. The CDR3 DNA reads TGTGCCAGCAGCGTAGGCCTAGCGGGAGTTGGTGAGCAGTTCTTC. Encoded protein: CASSVGLAGVGEQFF.

CDR3 sequence: CAWSGDSSIAFF. The CDR3 region has the DNA TGTGCCTGGAGTGGGGACAGTTCAATAGCTTTCTTT. The V and J genes are TRBV30 and TRBJ1-1; 7 bases align to TRBD1. J gave up 10 bases and V 1 base, and 6 bases lay outside the gene matches. Germline V gene sequence: CDR1 GTSNPN, CDR2 SVGIG (reference sequence). There are 12 residues in the CDR3.

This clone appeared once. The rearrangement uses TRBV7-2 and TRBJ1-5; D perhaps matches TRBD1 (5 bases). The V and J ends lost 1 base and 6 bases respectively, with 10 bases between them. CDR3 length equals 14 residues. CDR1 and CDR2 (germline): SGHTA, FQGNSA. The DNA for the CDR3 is TGTGCCAGCAGCTTAGGGGCTCAGGGTCAGCCCCAGCATTTT. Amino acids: CASSLGAQGQPQHF.

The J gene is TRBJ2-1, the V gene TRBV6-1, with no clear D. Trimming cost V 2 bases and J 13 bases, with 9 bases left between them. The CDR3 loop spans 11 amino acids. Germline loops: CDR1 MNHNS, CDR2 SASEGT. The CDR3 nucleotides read TGTGCCAGCAGTGAACCTATCGATCAGTTCTTC. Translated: CASSEPIDQFF.

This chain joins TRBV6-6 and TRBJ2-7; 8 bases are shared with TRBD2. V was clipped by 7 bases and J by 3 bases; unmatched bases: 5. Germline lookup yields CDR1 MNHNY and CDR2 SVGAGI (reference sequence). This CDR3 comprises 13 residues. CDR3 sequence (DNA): TGTGCCAGCACCTTGGGACTAGACTACGAGCAGTACTTC. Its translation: CASTLGLDYEQYF.

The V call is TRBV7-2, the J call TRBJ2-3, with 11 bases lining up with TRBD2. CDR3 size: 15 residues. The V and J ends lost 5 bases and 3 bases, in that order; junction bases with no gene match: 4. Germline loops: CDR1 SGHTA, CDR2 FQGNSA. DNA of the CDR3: TGTGCCAGCAGCGTCGTAGCGGGAGGGACAGATACGCAGTATTTT. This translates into CASSVVAGGTDTQYF. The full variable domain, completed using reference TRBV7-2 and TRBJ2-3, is GAGVSQSPSNKVTEKGKDVELRCDPISGHTALYWYRQSLGQGLEFLIYFQGNSAPDKSGLPSDRFSAERTGGSVSTLTIQRTQQEDSAVYLCASSVVAGGTDTQYFGPGTRLTVL.

This CDR3 is CASSVGGGWSPLHF. The DNA for the CDR3 is TGTGCCAGCAGCGTAGGTGGGGGCTGGTCACCCCTCCACTTT. The chain couples TRBV9 to TRBJ1-6, with a weak D call TRBD1 (6 bases). The CDR3 spans 14 residues. The germline V gene encodes CDR1 SGDLS and CDR2 YYNGEE. Trimming took off 0 bases at V and 10 bases at J, with 11 bases between the two ends.

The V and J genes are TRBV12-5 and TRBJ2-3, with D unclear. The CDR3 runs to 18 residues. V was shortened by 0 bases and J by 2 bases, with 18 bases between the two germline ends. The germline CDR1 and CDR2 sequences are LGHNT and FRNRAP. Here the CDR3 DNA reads TGTGCTAGTGGTTTGGTCCTCCCCTGGGTTCGGGTCACAGATACGCAGTATTTT. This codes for CASGLVLPWVRVTDTQYF.

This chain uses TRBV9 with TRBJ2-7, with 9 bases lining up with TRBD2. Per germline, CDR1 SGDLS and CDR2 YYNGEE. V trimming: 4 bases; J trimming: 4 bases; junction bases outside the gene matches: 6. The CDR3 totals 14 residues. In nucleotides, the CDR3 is TGTGCCAGCAGCCGCGGGGGGGATGTGTACGAGCAGTACTTC. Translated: CASSRGGDVYEQYF.

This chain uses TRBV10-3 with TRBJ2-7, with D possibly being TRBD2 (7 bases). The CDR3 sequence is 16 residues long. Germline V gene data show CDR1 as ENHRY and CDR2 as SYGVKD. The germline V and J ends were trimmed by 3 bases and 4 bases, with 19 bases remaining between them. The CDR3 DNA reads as TGTGCCATCAGTGAAGTTTTAGGGGGGGCGCGGTACGAGCAGTACTTC. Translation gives CAISEVLGGARYEQYF.

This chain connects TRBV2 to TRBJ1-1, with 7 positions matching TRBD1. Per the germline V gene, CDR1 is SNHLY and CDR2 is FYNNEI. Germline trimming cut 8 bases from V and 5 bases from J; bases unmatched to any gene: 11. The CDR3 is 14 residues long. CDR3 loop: CASQSEGGQTEAFF. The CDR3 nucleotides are TGTGCCAGCCAAAGTGAAGGGGGACAGACTGAAGCTTTCTTT.

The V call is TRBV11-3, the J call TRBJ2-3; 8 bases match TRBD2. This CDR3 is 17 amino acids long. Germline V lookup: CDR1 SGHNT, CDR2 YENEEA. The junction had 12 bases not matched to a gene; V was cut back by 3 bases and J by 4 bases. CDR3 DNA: TGTGCCAGCAGCTTTCCGGTCCGGGGGGGGGCCCCAGATACGCAGTATTTT. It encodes CASSFPVRGGAPDTQYF.

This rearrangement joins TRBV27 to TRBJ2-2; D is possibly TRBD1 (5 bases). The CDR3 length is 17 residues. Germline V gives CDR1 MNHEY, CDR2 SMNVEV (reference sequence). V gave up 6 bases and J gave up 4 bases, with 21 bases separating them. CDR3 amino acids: CASSSLHDAGITGELFF. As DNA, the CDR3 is TGTGCCAGCAGCTCCCTCCACGACGCAGGGATCACCGGGGAGCTGTTTTTT.

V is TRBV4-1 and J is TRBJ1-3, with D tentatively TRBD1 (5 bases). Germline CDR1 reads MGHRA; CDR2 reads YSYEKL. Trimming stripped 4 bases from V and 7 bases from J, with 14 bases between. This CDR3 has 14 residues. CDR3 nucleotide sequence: TGCGCCAGCAGCCGACAGAGAGTAGGGAACACCATATATTTT. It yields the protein CASSRQRVGNTIYF.

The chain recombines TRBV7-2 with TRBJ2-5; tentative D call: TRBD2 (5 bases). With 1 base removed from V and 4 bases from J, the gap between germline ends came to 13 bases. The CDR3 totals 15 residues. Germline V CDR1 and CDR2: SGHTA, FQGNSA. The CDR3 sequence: CASSLVKEEGETQYF. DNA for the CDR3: TGTGCCAGCAGCTTAGTAAAGGAGGAAGGAGAGACCCAGTACTTC. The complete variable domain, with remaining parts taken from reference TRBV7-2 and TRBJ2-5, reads GAGVSQSPSNKVTEKGKDVELRCDPISGHTALYWYRQSLGQGLEFLIYFQGNSAPDKSGLPSDRFSAERTGGSVSTLTIQRTQQEDSAVYLCASSLVKEEGETQYFGPGTRLLVL.

For the CDR3, the DNA is TGTGCCAGTAGTATAGGTCCCTCGCGTACGGCTGAAGCTTTCTTT. Amino acids: CASSIGPSRTAEAFF. This chain uses TRBV19 with TRBJ1-1; D gene ambiguous. V lost 1 base and J lost 6, with 15 bases in between. Germline V gene sequence: CDR1 LNHDA, CDR2 SQIVND (reference sequence). The CDR3 spans 15 residues.